Each of the 27 T cell receptor beta chains below was sequenced from the same sample in a study of identical twins. MiXCR was run by TCRdb on the 5' RACE reads, yielding one entry per CDR3 protein. Of 750,000 to 950,000 distinct CDR3 sequences detected, about 12% appear once; the ten largest clones hold around 1.6%. A further study also used this sample, focusing on yellow fever vaccine responses in identical twins.

The sample comprised PBMCs. The receptors come from a woman between 18 and 29 years old in good health.

J is TRBJ1-2 and V is TRBV20-1; 11 nucleotides agree with TRBD1. V was pared by 6 bases and J by 6 bases, with 6 bases of the junction left unmatched. CDR1 DFQATT and CDR2 SNEGSKA come from the germline V gene (reference sequence). CDR3 length: 13 residues. The CDR3 nucleotides are TGCAGTGCCGTAGAGGACAGGGGGCATGGCTACACCTTC. Translating it yields CSAVEDRGHGYTF.

The table lists this clonotype with many counts. The chain employs TRBV5-1 and TRBJ2-7; D uncertain. The V and J ends lost 0 bases and 2 bases respectively, with 15 bases between them. Germline-derived CDR1 and CDR2 are SGHRS and YFSETQ. This CDR3 region has 16 residues. The CDR3 loop is CASSLGFEVGAYEQYF. CDR3 DNA: TGCGCCAGCAGCTTGGGATTCGAGGTCGGAGCCTACGAGCAGTACTTC.

The V and J genes are TRBV12-3 or TRBV12-4 and TRBJ2-1; 10 nucleotides agree with TRBD1. The CDR3 runs 13 residues. The J segment lost 9 bases and the V segment lost 10 bases, leaving 9 bases of the junction unmatched. For the CDR3, the DNA is TGTGCCATTAGGAGGACAGGGGGTGGTGAGCAGTTCTTC. Its translation is CAIRRTGGGEQFF.

In its sample, this clonotype was seen many times. This rearrangement joins TRBV7-8 to TRBJ2-2, with D unresolved. The CDR3 has 13 residues. V lost 1 base and J lost 5, with 5 bases in between. Germline values: CDR1 SGHVS, CDR2 FQNEAQ. CDR3 region: CASSLVRTGELFF. The DNA of the CDR3 is TGTGCCAGCAGCTTAGTACGGACCGGGGAGCTGTTTTTT.

The chain combines TRBV7-9 with TRBJ2-5; D is ambiguous. CDR1 and CDR2 from the germline V gene are SEHNR and FQNEAQ (reference sequence). This CDR3 is 14 amino acids long. V lost 7 bases and J lost 4, with 16 bases in between. The CDR3, as DNA: TGTGCCAGCACCAAATCGGTGCTTAGAGAGACCCAGTACTTC. This gives the protein CASTKSVLRETQYF.

This chain uses TRBV6-2 or TRBV6-3 with TRBJ1-2; no clear D gene. CDR1 and CDR2 (germline): MNHEY, SVGEGT. The CDR3 contains 13 residues. V was clipped by 10 bases and J by 2 bases, with 14 bases between them. Here the CDR3 DNA reads TGTGCCACTCGTGACGGAAGGAACTATGGCTACACCTTC. It specifies CATRDGRNYGYTF.

J is TRBJ2-1 and V is TRBV27, with 8 bases identical to TRBD2. The CDR3 is 16 residues long. Trimming at V came to 2 bases and at J to 6 bases, leaving 9 bases not matched to a gene. CDR1 is MNHEY, CDR2 SMNVEV, per germline (reference sequence). CDR3 region: CASSLGRLASRNEQFF. CDR3 in DNA: TGTGCCAGCAGTTTAGGTCGACTAGCGTCTCGCAATGAGCAGTTCTTC.

Only a few counts were recorded for this clonotype. The V gene is TRBV28, the J gene TRBJ2-7, with 8 bases identical to TRBD1. Germline CDR1 MDHEN, CDR2 SYDVKM. V lost 6 bases, J lost 2 bases, and 12 bases stayed unmatched. This CDR3 has 16 residues. CDR3 region: CASSSLGDRITYEQYV. The CDR3 bases are TGTGCCAGCAGCTCCCTAGGGGACAGGATAACCTACGAGCAGTACGTC.

Only a few counts were recorded for this clonotype. The V call is TRBV18, the J call TRBJ2-5; D call uncertain. This CDR3 has 16 residues. CDR1 is KGHSH, CDR2 LQKENI, per germline. V lost 3 bases and J 0 bases, leaving 14 bases between the germline ends. The CDR3 DNA follows: TGTGCCAGCTCACCTTCGGGTTTGGGCAACCAAGAGACCCAGTACTTC. Translated, it gives CASSPSGLGNQETQYF.

This sequence joins TRBV5-1 and TRBJ1-6; D is possibly TRBD1 (5 bases). The CDR3 has 15 amino acids. With 3 bases removed from V and 5 bases from J, the gap between germline ends came to 12 bases. Germline V lookup: CDR1 SGHRS, CDR2 YFSETQ. CDR3 in DNA: TGCGCCAGCAGCTCCGACAGCCCTAATAATTCACCCCTCCACTTT. Its protein is CASSSDSPNNSPLHF.

This clonotype was observed many times. The rearrangement uses TRBV28 and TRBJ1-5; 7 nucleotides match TRBD1. J gave up 5 bases and V 5 bases, and 6 bases lay outside the gene matches. From germline, CDR1 is MDHEN and CDR2 SYDVKM. The CDR3 totals 14 residues. The CDR3 spells CASSAQGTHQPQHF. CDR3 in DNA: TGTGCCAGCAGTGCACAGGGGACTCATCAGCCCCAGCATTTT.

V is TRBV6-1 and J is TRBJ2-1, with D perhaps being TRBD1 or TRBD2 (5 bases each). Germline V gene sequence: CDR1 MNHNS, CDR2 SASEGT. The germline V and J ends were trimmed by 10 bases and 6 bases, with 19 bases remaining between them. The CDR3 sequence is 14 residues long. The CDR3 protein is CATRKPVGGNEQFF. Written as DNA, the CDR3 is TGTGCCACCAGGAAGCCGGTTGGGGGCAATGAGCAGTTCTTC.

The chain links TRBV2 to TRBJ2-3; D remains ambiguous. The V and J ends lost 8 bases and 3 bases respectively, with 12 bases between them. The CDR3 totals 13 residues. Per germline, CDR1 SNHLY and CDR2 FYNNEI. The DNA of the CDR3 is TGTGCCAGCCAGACCCTTGGAACAGATACGCAGTATTTT. It specifies CASQTLGTDTQYF.

This clonotype was observed a handful of times. The CDR3 DNA is TGTGCCAGCAGTTTTCAGGGGACGTTGAACACCGGGGAGCTGTTTTTT. It is translated as CASSFQGTLNTGELFF. The chain employs TRBV12-3 or TRBV12-4 and TRBJ2-2; D is possibly TRBD1 (6 bases). This CDR3 is built from 16 residues. Between the trimmed V and J ends, which lost 3 bases and 1 base, there was a span of 12 bases.

This clonotype was counted between two and nine times. The chain combines TRBV7-8 with TRBJ2-5, with 8 bases identical to TRBD2. This CDR3 is built from 14 residues. V lost 2 bases and J lost 5; bases outside the gene matches: 4. Germline CDR1 and CDR2: SGHVS and FQNEAQ. As DNA, the CDR3 is TGTGCCAGCAGCTTAACGGGGGGGCTGGAGACCCAGTACTTC. Protein sequence: CASSLTGGLETQYF.

This clonotype has a count of ten or more. The J gene is TRBJ2-3, the V gene TRBV11-2, with TRBD1 matching over 7 bases. Germline V gene data show CDR1 as SGHAT and CDR2 as FQNNGV. CDR3 size: 16 residues. Trimming at V came to 1 base and at J to 0 bases, leaving 4 bases not matched to a gene. Written as DNA, the CDR3 is TGTGCCAGCAGCTTAGGAGGGACAGCGAGCACAGATACGCAGTATTTT. Its protein is CASSLGGTASTDTQYF.

The genes are TRBV6-1 and TRBJ1-1; tentative D call: TRBD1 (5 bases). Per germline, CDR1 MNHNS and CDR2 SASEGT. The CDR3 totals 14 residues. Trimming stripped 6 bases from V and 4 bases from J, with 15 bases between. Here the CDR3 DNA reads TGTGCCAGCAGCCACGGGGGGGTAGGCACTGAAGCTTTCTTT. This codes for CASSHGGVGTEAFF.

A few counts support this clonotype. The CDR3 DNA sequence: TGTGCCAGCAGTAACCTGCGGACAGGGAACACTGAAGCTTTCTTT. Translating gives CASSNLRTGNTEAFF. This sequence joins TRBV6-5 and TRBJ1-1, with 7 bases that match TRBD1. This CDR3 region has 15 residues. Trimming took 5 bases from V and 1 from J; bases not matched to a gene: 7. Germline assignment: CDR1 MNHEY and CDR2 SVGAGI.

This chain connects TRBV7-6 to TRBJ2-1, with 9 bases matching TRBD1. CDR1 SGHVS and CDR2 FNYEAQ come from the germline V gene. The V and J ends lost 2 bases and 8 bases, in that order; junction bases with no gene match: 7. The CDR3 sequence is 15 residues long. Here the CDR3 reads CASSLPGTGWDEQFF. DNA of the CDR3: TGTGCCAGCAGCTTACCCGGGACAGGGTGGGATGAGCAGTTCTTC.

The chain has TRBV4-2 and TRBJ1-6; a possible D gene is TRBD1 (5 bases). The CDR3 runs to 17 residues. With 0 bases removed from V and 0 bases from J, the gap between germline ends came to 9 bases. Germline V CDR1 and CDR2: LGHNA, YNFKEQ. CDR3 protein: CASSQERGSSYNSPLHF. The CDR3 DNA reads TGTGCCAGCAGCCAAGAGCGGGGGAGCTCCTATAATTCACCCCTCCACTTT.

This chain connects TRBV20-1 to TRBJ1-2, with a possible D match to TRBD1 (6 bases). CDR1 is DFQATT and CDR2 is SNEGSKA in the germline V gene (reference sequence). This CDR3 has 15 residues. The ends were cut back, 0 bases at V and 0 bases at J, with 11 bases in the middle. For the CDR3, the DNA is TGCAGTGCTAGAGACGACAGGTCCCCTAACTATGGCTACACCTTC. As protein: CSARDDRSPNYGYTF.

The genes are TRBV4-1 and TRBJ2-1; D perhaps matches TRBD2 (7 bases). In germline, CDR1 is MGHRA, CDR2 YSYEKL. CDR3 length equals 19 residues. Trimming shortened V by 4 bases and J by 3 bases, and 25 bases separated the two germline ends. The CDR3: CASSLEWGGAAEGYNEQFF. CDR3 nucleotide sequence: TGCGCCAGCAGCCTCGAATGGGGGGGGGCCGCAGAAGGCTACAATGAGCAGTTCTTC.

The CDR3 loop reads CASGDSHRNNNEQFF. In nucleotides, the CDR3 is TGCGCCAGCGGGGACAGCCACCGTAACAACAATGAGCAGTTCTTC. This rearrangement joins TRBV5-1 to TRBJ2-1; 7 bases line up with TRBD1. Unmatched junction bases numbered 12, after V lost 7 bases and J lost 5 bases. This CDR3 is 15 amino acids long. Germline loops: CDR1 SGHRS, CDR2 YFSETQ.

This clonotype came up many times. The junction differs from germline at one of its ends, possibly a read error. The gene calls are TRBV7-9 and TRBJ2-4, with a weak D call TRBD1 (5 bases). CDR3 length equals 15 residues. Germline-derived CDR1 and CDR2 are SEHNR and FQNEAQ (reference sequence). The CDR3 is CASSLSETAQNIQYF. The CDR3, as DNA: TGTGCCAGCAGCTTAAGCGAGACAGCCCAAAACATTCAGTACTTC.

V is TRBV24-1 and J is TRBJ2-1, with D perhaps matching TRBD2 (5 bases). Trimming removed 5 bases at V and 5 bases at J, with 6 bases between. The CDR3 totals 12 residues. In germline, CDR1 is KGHDR, CDR2 SFDVKD. This CDR3 is CATSVTNNEQFF. The CDR3 coding sequence is TGTGCCACCAGTGTGACTAACAATGAGCAGTTCTTC.

This clonotype occurred a few times. V usage is TRBV20-1 and J usage is TRBJ1-6; perhaps TRBD1 as D (6 bases). The V gene lost 5 bases and the J gene lost 18 bases, with 17 bases spanning the gap. The germline V gene encodes CDR1 DFQATT and CDR2 SNEGSKA (reference sequence). The CDR3 sequence is 11 residues long. The CDR3 DNA reads as TGCAGTGCTCCTCGTCCCGGGACAAACCACTTT. Translation gives CSAPRPGTNHF.

As concerns this clonotype: Mismatch with germline at one junction end may stem from a read error. The rearrangement joins TRBV12-3 or TRBV12-4 to TRBJ2-2, with D hard to call. The CDR3 consists of 13 residues. The CDR3 sequence: CASRLMNTGELFF. In nucleotides, the CDR3 is TGTGCCAGCCGTTTAATGAACACCGGGGAGCTGTTTTTT.